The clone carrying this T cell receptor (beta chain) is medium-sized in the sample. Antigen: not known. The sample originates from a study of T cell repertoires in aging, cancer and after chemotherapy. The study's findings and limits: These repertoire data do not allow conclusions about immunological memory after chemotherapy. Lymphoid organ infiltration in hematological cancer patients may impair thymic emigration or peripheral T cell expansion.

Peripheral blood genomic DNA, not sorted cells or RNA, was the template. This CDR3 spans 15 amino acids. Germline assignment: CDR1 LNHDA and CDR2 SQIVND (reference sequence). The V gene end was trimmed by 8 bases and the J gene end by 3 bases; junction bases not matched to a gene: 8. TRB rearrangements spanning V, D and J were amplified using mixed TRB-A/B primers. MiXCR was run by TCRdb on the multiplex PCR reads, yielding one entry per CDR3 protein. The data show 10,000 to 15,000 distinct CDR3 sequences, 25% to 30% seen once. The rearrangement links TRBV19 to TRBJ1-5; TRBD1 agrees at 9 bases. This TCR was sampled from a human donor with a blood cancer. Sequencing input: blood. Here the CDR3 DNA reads TGTGCCAGTCGTAGACAGGGGGGCCCCAATCAGCCCCAGCATTTT. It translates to CASRRQGGPNQPQHF.